These 25 T cell receptor beta chains originate from one sample sequenced in a study of early T cells in non-severe SARS-CoV-2 infection. Using its own MiXCR run on the 5' RACE reads, TCRdb lists one record per CDR3 protein. The sample comprises roughly 76,000 distinct CDR3 sequences, roughly an eighth of which are singletons, and about 4.2% rests with the top ten. Specimen: whole blood. The source of these receptors is an adult who was a healthcare worker with PCR-confirmed SARS-CoV-2 infection or an uninfected control (not recorded which).

This clonotype has ten or more counts. The V and J genes are TRBV28 and TRBJ2-3, with D perhaps matching TRBD1 or TRBD2 (6 bases each). CDR1 MDHEN and CDR2 SYDVKM come from the germline V gene. CDR3 length: 15 residues. V was clipped by 8 bases and J by 0 bases, with 15 bases between them. Here the CDR3 reads CASQRGVSSTDTQYF. The CDR3 DNA follows: TGTGCCAGCCAAAGGGGGGTATCAAGCACAGATACGCAGTATTTT.

This clonotype was detected many times. The genes are TRBV20-1 and TRBJ1-2, with a weak D call TRBD1 (5 bases). The ends were cut back, 6 bases at V and 6 bases at J, with 14 bases in the middle. This CDR3 has 12 residues. Germline V gene sequence: CDR1 DFQATT, CDR2 SNEGSKA (reference sequence). The CDR3 sequence: CSAPRGVHGYTF. The CDR3 nucleotides are TGCAGTGCCCCCCGGGGGGTTCATGGCTACACCTTC.

The sample holds a few counts of this clonotype. The J gene is TRBJ2-1, the V gene TRBV5-1; the D is unclear. Trimming removed 3 bases at V and 7 bases at J, with 14 bases between. This CDR3 region has 14 residues. Germline V gene data show CDR1 as SGHRS and CDR2 as YFSETQ. The CDR3 spells CASSSGSLGNEQFF. CDR3 nucleotides: TGCGCCAGCAGCTCGGGTAGCCTCGGTAATGAGCAGTTCTTC.

The chain employs TRBV28 and TRBJ2-7; maybe TRBD1 (5 bases). The V gene's germline CDR1 is MDHEN and CDR2 SYDVKM. Trimming shortened V by 2 bases and J by 2 bases, and 13 bases separated the two germline ends. The CDR3 contains 15 residues. In DNA, the CDR3 is TGTGCCAGCAGTTTAGGGGCTGGCAGACCCTACGAGCAGTACTTC. It codes for CASSLGAGRPYEQYF.

This clonotype was observed at least ten times. V and J are TRBV20-1 and TRBJ2-1; TRBD1 matches 10 bases. Trimming removed 3 bases from V and 4 bases from J; junction bases left unmatched: 3. The germline CDR1 and CDR2 sequences are DFQATT and SNEGSKA (reference sequence). This CDR3 is 14 amino acids long. In DNA, the CDR3 is TGCAGTGCTAGCGGGGGACAGGGGTACAATGAGCAGTTCTTC. Residues: CSASGGQGYNEQFF.

In this sample, this clonotype turned up many times. The chain recombines TRBV4-1 with TRBJ2-7; D is possibly TRBD2 (6 bases). The V gene's germline CDR1 is MGHRA and CDR2 YSYEKL. This CDR3 has 17 residues. Trimming pared 2 bases from V and 4 bases from J, leaving 21 bases between. This CDR3 is CASSQTFPPGSSYEQYF. The CDR3 nucleotides read TGCGCCAGCAGCCAAACCTTCCCTCCCGGGAGTTCTTACGAGCAGTACTTC.

The chain has TRBV7-2 and TRBJ2-3; D might be TRBD1 or TRBD2, each matching 5 bases. Trimming removed 4 bases at V and 0 bases at J, with 11 bases between. This CDR3 is built from 15 residues. Per the germline V gene, CDR1 is SGHTA and CDR2 is FQGNSA. The CDR3 bases are TGTGCCAGCAGCTCGGACTGGGGGAGCACAGATACGCAGTATTTT. Translation: CASSSDWGSTDTQYF.

The gene calls are TRBV18 and TRBJ1-6; 8 nucleotides align to TRBD1. Germline CDR1 KGHSH, CDR2 LQKENI. The CDR3 runs to 18 residues. V was clipped by 1 base and J by 0 bases; unmatched bases: 5. CDR3 loop: CASSPLRDRSSYNSPLHF. In nucleotides, the CDR3 is TGTGCCAGCTCACCACTCCGGGACAGGAGCTCCTATAATTCACCCCTCCACTTT.

This clonotype was counted at least ten times. The J gene is TRBJ2-7, the V gene TRBV12-3 or TRBV12-4; no clear D gene. The CDR3 runs to 12 residues. V lost 5 bases, J lost 6 bases, and 11 bases lay in between. The CDR3 sequence is CASSKGPREQYF. CDR3 nucleotide sequence: TGTGCCAGCAGTAAGGGTCCCCGCGAGCAGTACTTC.

This clonotype was seen only a few times. The genes are TRBV6-1 and TRBJ2-7; D possibly matches TRBD1 or TRBD2 (7 bases each). V shed 5 bases and J shed 0 bases, with 14 bases lying between them. This CDR3 contains 15 residues. Germline V gene data show CDR1 as MNHNS and CDR2 as SASEGT. The CDR3 sequence: CASSRQGGSSYEQYF. The CDR3 DNA follows: TGTGCCAGCAGTCGACAGGGCGGGAGCTCCTACGAGCAGTACTTC.

The rearrangement links TRBV12-3 or TRBV12-4 to TRBJ2-7; possible D gene TRBD1, 6 bases. The length of the CDR3 is 15 residues. The ends were cut back, 4 bases at V and 8 bases at J, with 21 bases in the middle. CDR3 nucleotide sequence: TGTGCCAGCAGTTCACGTACAGGGTCCGACCGTCAGCAGTACTTC. It encodes CASSSRTGSDRQQYF.

The chain recombines TRBV2 with TRBJ2-2; 7 nucleotides line up with TRBD2. Germline values: CDR1 SNHLY, CDR2 FYNNEI. The CDR3 loop spans 18 amino acids. Germline trimming cut 6 bases from V and 7 bases from J; bases unmatched to any gene: 20. The CDR3 coding sequence is TGTGCCAGCAGGGGGTTCGGGACTAAGCGGGGAGCGAACGGGGAGCTGTTTTTT. Translation gives CASRGFGTKRGANGELFF. Full variable domain (remainder filled in from reference TRBV2 and TRBJ2-2): EPEVTQTPSHQVTQMGQEVILRCVPISNHLYFYWYRQILGQKVEFLVSFYNNEISEKSEIFDDQFSVERPDGSNFTLKIRSTKLEDSAMYFCASRGFGTKRGANGELFFGEGSRLTVL.

The chain links TRBV28 to TRBJ2-3; D is unclear. Trimming removed 8 bases from V and 0 bases from J, with 21 bases in between. Germline V gene sequence: CDR1 MDHEN, CDR2 SYDVKM. This CDR3 spans 17 amino acids. The CDR3 DNA follows: TGTGCCAGCCTGCCCCCATCCCGGCAGTTTAGCACAGATACGCAGTATTTT. The encoded protein is CASLPPSRQFSTDTQYF.

Only a few counts were recorded for this clonotype. The conserved final phenylalanine or tryptophan is absent from the CDR3, which likely points to a read error. The chain employs TRBV30 and TRBJ2-3; tentatively, D is TRBD1 or TRBD2 (5 bases each). Germline CDR1 and CDR2: GTSNPN and SVGIG (reference sequence). V lost 2 bases to trimming and J lost 1 base, with 10 bases between them. The CDR3 consists of 14 residues. The DNA for the CDR3 is TGTGCCTGGAGTCAACCGGGGCGCACAGATACGCAGTATCTT. Protein product: CAWSQPGRTDTQYL.

This clonotype was detected a few times. This chain connects TRBV29-1 to TRBJ2-1, with D perhaps TRBD1 or TRBD2 (5 bases each). Per germline, CDR1 SQVTM and CDR2 ANQGSEA. The CDR3 is 11 amino acids. V shed 0 bases and J shed 8 bases, with 5 bases lying between them. The CDR3 reads CSVEEGDEQFF. The CDR3, as DNA: TGCAGCGTTGAAGAGGGGGATGAGCAGTTCTTC.

This clonotype was recorded many times. The chain has TRBV7-3 and TRBJ2-1, with a tentative D call TRBD2 (6 bases). The CDR3 runs 15 residues. Germline CDR1 reads SGHTA; CDR2 reads FQGTGA. The ends were cut back, 3 bases at V and 3 bases at J, with 12 bases in the middle. DNA of the CDR3: TGTGCCAGCAGCTTCGGTGCTAGCGTCTACAATGAGCAGTTCTTC. Protein product: CASSFGASVYNEQFF.

The table lists this clonotype with many counts. The V call is TRBV2, the J call TRBJ2-1; D not certain. This CDR3 is built from 12 residues. Trimming left V 5 bases short and J 8 bases short, with 10 bases between. The germline CDR1 and CDR2 sequences are SNHLY and FYNNEI. The CDR3 DNA follows: TGTGCCAGCAGTTTTTCATTGGATGAGCAGTTCTTC. Residues: CASSFSLDEQFF.

V gene TRBV18 combines with J gene TRBJ2-1; the match to TRBD2 covers 14 bases. CDR3 size: 16 residues. Trimming cost V 6 bases and J 9 bases; bases outside gene matches: 10. The germline V gene has CDR1 KGHSH and CDR2 LQKENI. The CDR3, as DNA: TGTGCCAGCTCCCCTCAGACTAGCGGGAGGGCGAGTGAGCAGTTCTTC. This translates into CASSPQTSGRASEQFF.

This clonotype showed up many times. The V call is TRBV29-1, the J call TRBJ2-7; D is undetermined. V was shortened by 6 bases and J by 2 bases, with 17 bases between the two germline ends. Germline V gene data show CDR1 as SQVTM and CDR2 as ANQGSEA. CDR3 length: 14 residues. The CDR3 DNA is TGCAGCGTGGCCGCGCAGGAGAGAACCTACGAGCAGTACTTC. It specifies CSVAAQERTYEQYF.

This clonotype was seen at least ten times. This chain connects TRBV3-1 to TRBJ1-1; the D is unclear. V lost 0 bases and J lost 5, with 10 bases in between. CDR1 and CDR2 from the germline V gene are LGHDT and YNNKEL (reference sequence). This CDR3 spans 14 amino acids. CDR3: CASSQDWAGTEAFF. CDR3 DNA: TGTGCCAGCAGCCAAGATTGGGCGGGGACTGAAGCTTTCTTT.

This clonotype was detected ten times or more. The V and J genes are TRBV9 and TRBJ1-2; D may be TRBD1 (5 bases). The CDR3 is 17 residues long. Per the germline V gene, CDR1 is SGDLS and CDR2 is YYNGEE. V gave up 4 bases and J gave up 2 bases, with 21 bases separating them. CDR3 nucleotide sequence: TGTGCCAGCAGCCCAGAGGTTTTGGTTCGGGGGAACTATGGCTACACCTTC. It encodes CASSPEVLVRGNYGYTF.

The genes are TRBV5-1 and TRBJ2-2, with no clear D. CDR1 is SGHRS and CDR2 is YFSETQ in the germline V gene. Between the trimmed V and J ends, which lost 0 bases and 0 bases, there was a span of 6 bases. The CDR3 consists of 15 residues. The CDR3 DNA reads TGCGCCAGCAGCTTGGATGACCCGAACACCGGGGAGCTGTTTTTT. Its protein is CASSLDDPNTGELFF.

This chain links TRBV29-1 with TRBJ2-1; D is perhaps TRBD1 (5 bases). This CDR3 is 13 amino acids long. Germline V gene lookup returns CDR1 SQVTM and CDR2 ANQGSEA. The V end was cut by 7 bases, the J end by 4 bases, with 14 bases between. CDR3 sequence (DNA): TGCAGCGCAAGGGGTCTCGGGTACAATGAGCAGTTCTTC. Translating it yields CSARGLGYNEQFF.

This clonotype was found many times. The chain is built from TRBV5-1 and TRBJ1-5, with D perhaps TRBD1 (5 bases). CDR1 SGHRS and CDR2 YFSETQ come from the germline V gene. V was clipped by 4 bases and J by 2 bases, with 16 bases between them. CDR3 length equals 16 residues. CDR3 amino acids: CASSPAGGAGNQPQHF. For the CDR3, the DNA is TGCGCCAGCAGCCCCGCGGGCGGGGCGGGCAATCAGCCCCAGCATTTT.

There are many counts of this clonotype. The gene calls are TRBV28 and TRBJ2-5, with D hard to call. Between the trimmed V and J ends, which lost 2 bases and 4 bases, there was a span of 8 bases. Germline V gives CDR1 MDHEN, CDR2 SYDVKM. The CDR3 is made up of 13 amino acids. In nucleotides, the CDR3 is TGTGCCAGCAGTTTACGAGCCTCAGAGACCCAGTACTTC. Encoded protein: CASSLRASETQYF.